This T cell receptor (beta chain) was found in a study of CD8 T cells in Susac syndrome. Reverse transcription of roughly 0.45 to 1 ug RNA used random hexamers. TCRdb used MiXCR to reprocess the immunoSEQ multiplex PCR reads, holding one entry per CDR3 protein. Of tens of thousands of distinct CDR3 sequences in the sample, around 96% were seen once. The CDR3 extends over 14 amino acids. The germline V gene encodes CDR1 LGHNA and CDR2 YNFKEQ. V was clipped by 1 base and J by 2 bases, with 9 bases between them. The sequence came from a human donor with multiple sclerosis. This chain uses TRBV4-2 with TRBJ2-7, with a tentative D call TRBD1 (6 bases). Sequenced: CD4+ T cells from PBMCs. CDR3 coding DNA: TGTGCCAGCAGCCAAGGTACAGGGCCCTACGAGCAGTACTTC. Its translation: CASSQGTGPYEQYF.